This entry features one TCR beta chain sequence. Antigen specificity is unknown. These data belong to a study of T cells in Graves' hyperthyroidism and ophthalmopathy. Study-wide findings and caveats: Among thyroid clonotypes expanded above 0.001, most also appeared in blood.

Amplified TCR beta CDR3 regions derived from RNA transcripts. First-round RT-PCR of the TCR CDR3 relied on the HTBI primer set. TCRdb itself ran the multiplex PCR reads through MiXCR, one entry per CDR3 protein. This sample has approximately 430,000 distinct CDR3 sequences, with around 14% found just once. Over 18 months, lack of ophthalmopathy progression marked Graves' hyperthyroidism as stable. The hyperthyroidism patients had all been newly diagnosed, and their disease duration was under 2 months. Their ages ranged from 18 to 65 years. Reasons for excluding patients were uncontrolled infection, other autoimmune disease, pregnancy or lactation. Per the germline V gene, CDR1 is ENHRY and CDR2 is SYGVKD. The V and J ends lost 6 bases and 6 bases, in that order; junction bases with no gene match: 9. The CDR3 is made up of 14 amino acids.

Sequenced material: blood. The chain uses TRBV10-3 and TRBJ1-1; 8 nucleotides line up with TRBD1. This TCR derives from a woman under 30 with Graves' hyperthyroidism. CDR3 nucleotide sequence: TGTGCCATCAGGGCCCTCCAGGGGGCGTCTGAAGCTTTCTTT. Translated: CAIRALQGASEAFF.